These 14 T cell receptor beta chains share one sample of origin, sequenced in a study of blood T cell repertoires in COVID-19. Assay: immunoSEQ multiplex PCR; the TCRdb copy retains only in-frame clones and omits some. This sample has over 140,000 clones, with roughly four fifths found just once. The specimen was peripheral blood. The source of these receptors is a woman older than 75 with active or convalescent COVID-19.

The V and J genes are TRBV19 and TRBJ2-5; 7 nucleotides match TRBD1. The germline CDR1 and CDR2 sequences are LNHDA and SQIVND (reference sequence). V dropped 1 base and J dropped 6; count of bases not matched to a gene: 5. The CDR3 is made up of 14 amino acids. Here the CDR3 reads CASSIATGVQTQYF. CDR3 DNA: TGTGCCAGTAGTATAGCTACAGGGGTGCAGACCCAGTACTTC.

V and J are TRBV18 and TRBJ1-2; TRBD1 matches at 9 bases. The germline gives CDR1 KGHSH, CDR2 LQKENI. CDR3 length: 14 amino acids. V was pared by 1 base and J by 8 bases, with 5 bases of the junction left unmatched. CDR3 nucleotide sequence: TGTGCCAGCTCACCACAGGGACAGGGCTCAGGCTACACCTTC. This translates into CASSPQGQGSGYTF.

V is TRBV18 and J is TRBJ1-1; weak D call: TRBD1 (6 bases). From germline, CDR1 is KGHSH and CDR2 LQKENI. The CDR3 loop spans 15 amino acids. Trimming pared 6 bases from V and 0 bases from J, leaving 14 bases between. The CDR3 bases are TGTGCCAGCTCGCTCCAACAGGGAGTGAACACTGAAGCTTTCTTT. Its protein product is CASSLQQGVNTEAFF.

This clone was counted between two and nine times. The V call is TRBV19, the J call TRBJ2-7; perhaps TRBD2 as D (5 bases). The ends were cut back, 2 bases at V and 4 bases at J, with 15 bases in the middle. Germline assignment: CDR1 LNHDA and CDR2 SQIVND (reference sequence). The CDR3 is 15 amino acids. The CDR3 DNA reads TGTGCCAGTAGTATATCATCCGGGATAGTTTACGAGCAGTACTTC. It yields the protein CASSISSGIVYEQYF.

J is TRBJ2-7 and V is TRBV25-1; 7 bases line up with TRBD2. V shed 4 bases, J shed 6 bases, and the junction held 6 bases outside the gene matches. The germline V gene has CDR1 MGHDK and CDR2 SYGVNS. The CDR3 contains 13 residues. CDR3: CASSVVGGPEQYF. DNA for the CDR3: TGTGCCAGCAGTGTCGTGGGAGGGCCCGAGCAGTACTTC.

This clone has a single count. The chain's CDR3 is CATSTRTGATGNTIYF. The CDR3 nucleotides are TGTGCCACCAGCACCCGGACAGGAGCCACTGGAAACACCATATATTTT. V usage is TRBV15 and J usage is TRBJ1-3, with 7 bases matching TRBD1. CDR1 and CDR2 (germline): LNHNV, YYDKDF (reference sequence). The CDR3 sequence is 16 residues long. J was trimmed by 2 bases and V by 4 bases; bases with no gene match: 8.

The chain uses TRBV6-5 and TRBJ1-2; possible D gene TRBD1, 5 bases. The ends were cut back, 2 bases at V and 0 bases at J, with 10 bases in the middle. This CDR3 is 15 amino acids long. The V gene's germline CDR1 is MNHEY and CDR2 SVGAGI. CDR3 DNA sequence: TGTGCCAGCAGTTACGGCCGGGGGTCTAACTATGGCTACACCTTC. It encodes CASSYGRGSNYGYTF.

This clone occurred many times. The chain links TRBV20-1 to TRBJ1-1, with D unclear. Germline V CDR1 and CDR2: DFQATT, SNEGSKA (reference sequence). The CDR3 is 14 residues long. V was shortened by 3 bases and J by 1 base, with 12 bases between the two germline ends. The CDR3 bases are TGCAGTGCTAGTAATAGTGTGTGGAACACTGAAGCTTTCTTT. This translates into CSASNSVWNTEAFF.

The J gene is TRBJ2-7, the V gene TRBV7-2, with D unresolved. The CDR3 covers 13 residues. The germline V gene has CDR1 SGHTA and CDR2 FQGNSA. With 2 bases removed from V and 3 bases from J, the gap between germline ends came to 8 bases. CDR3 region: CASSLQAHYEQYF. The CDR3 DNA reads TGTGCCAGCAGCTTACAGGCGCACTACGAGCAGTACTTC.

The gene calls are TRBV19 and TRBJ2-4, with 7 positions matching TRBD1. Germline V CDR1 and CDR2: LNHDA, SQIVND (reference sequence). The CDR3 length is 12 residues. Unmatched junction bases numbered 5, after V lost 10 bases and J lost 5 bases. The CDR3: CATGTAQNIQYF. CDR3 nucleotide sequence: TGTGCCACCGGGACAGCTCAAAACATTCAGTACTTC.

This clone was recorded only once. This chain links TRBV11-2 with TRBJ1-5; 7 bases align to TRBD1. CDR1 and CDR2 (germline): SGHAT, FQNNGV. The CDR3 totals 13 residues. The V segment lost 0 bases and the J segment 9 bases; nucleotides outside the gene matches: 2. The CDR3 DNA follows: TGTGCCAGCAGCTTAGATCAGGGGGGGCCCCAGCATTTT. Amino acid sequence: CASSLDQGGPQHF. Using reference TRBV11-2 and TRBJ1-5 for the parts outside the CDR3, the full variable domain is EAGVAQSPRYKIIEKRQSVAFWCNPISGHATLYWYQQILGQGPKLLIQFQNNGVVDDSQLPKDRFSAERLKGVDSTLKIQPAKLEDSAVYLCASSLDQGGPQHFGDGTRLSIL.

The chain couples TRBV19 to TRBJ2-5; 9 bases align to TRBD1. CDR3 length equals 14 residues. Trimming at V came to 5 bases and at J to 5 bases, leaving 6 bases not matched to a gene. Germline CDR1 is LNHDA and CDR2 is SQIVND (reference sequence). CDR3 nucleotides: TGTGCCAGTAGTTCCGGGACAGGGAGGGAGACCCAGTACTTC. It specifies CASSSGTGRETQYF.

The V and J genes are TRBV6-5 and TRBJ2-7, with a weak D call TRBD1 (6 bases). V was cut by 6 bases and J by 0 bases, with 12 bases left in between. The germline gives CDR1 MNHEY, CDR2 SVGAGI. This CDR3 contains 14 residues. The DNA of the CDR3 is TGTGCCAGCAGATATATGGACAGCTCCTACGAGCAGTACTTC. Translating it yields CASRYMDSSYEQYF.

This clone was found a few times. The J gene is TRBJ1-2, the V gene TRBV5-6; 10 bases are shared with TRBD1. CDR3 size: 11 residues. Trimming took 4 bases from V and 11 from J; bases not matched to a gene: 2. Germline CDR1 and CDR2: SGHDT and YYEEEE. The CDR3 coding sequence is TGTGCCAGCAGCATGGGACAGGGGTACACCTTC. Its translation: CASSMGQGYTF.